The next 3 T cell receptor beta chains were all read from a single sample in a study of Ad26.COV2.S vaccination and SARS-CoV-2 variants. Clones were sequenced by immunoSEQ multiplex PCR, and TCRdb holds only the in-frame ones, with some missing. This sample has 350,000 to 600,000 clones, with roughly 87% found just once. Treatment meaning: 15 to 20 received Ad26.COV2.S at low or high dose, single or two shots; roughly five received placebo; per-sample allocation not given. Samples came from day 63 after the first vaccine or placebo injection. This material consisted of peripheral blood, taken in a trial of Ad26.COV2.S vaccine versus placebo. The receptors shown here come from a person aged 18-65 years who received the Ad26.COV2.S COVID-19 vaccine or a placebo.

CDR3 nucleotide sequence: TGCGCCAGCAGTCCCGCTCCACGGATTACAGGCACTGAAGCTTTCTTT. Amino acid sequence: CASSPAPRITGTEAFF. This chain links TRBV5-1 with TRBJ1-1; weak D call: TRBD1 (5 bases). The germline V gene has CDR1 SGHRS and CDR2 YFSETQ. The CDR3 is 16 residues long. V lost 5 bases and J 4 bases, leaving 21 bases between the germline ends.

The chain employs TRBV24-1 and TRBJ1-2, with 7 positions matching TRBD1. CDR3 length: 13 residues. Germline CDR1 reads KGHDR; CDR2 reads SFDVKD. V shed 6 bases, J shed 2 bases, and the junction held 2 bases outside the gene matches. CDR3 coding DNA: TGTGCCACCAGTACGACAGGGAACTATGGCTACACCTTC. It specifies CATSTTGNYGYTF.

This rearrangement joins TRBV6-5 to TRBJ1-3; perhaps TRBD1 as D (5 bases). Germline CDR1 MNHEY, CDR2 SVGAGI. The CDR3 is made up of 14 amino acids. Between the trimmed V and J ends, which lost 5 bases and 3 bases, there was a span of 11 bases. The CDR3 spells CASSTTGRGNTIYF. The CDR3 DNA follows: TGTGCCAGCAGTACTACAGGTCGTGGAAACACCATATATTTT.